This is a list of T cell receptor beta chains from one sample in a study of cytomegalovirus exposure and HLA in healthy donors. TCRdb keeps only in-frame clones here, not all; method: immunoSEQ multiplex PCR. The specimen's table records 75,000 to 90,000 clones. The material sequenced was PBMCs. The receptors were gathered from a woman aged 55-70 years in good health and CMV-seronegative. The CDR3 runs from the conserved cysteine through the conserved F or W. D genes are given only for firm matches.

NA	TRBV7-2	TRBJ2-5	TGTGCCAGCAGCCCAGGAGGCCAAGAGACCCAGTACTTC	CASSPGGQETQYF
TRBD2	TRBV30	TRBJ2-7	TGTGCCTGGAGTGTACTAGCGGGAGGGCACGAGCAGTACTTC	CAWSVLAGGHEQYF
TRBD2	TRBV27	TRBJ2-1	TGTGCCAGCCTTTCACTAGCGGGAGGCATGAATGAGCAGTTCTTC	CASLSLAGGMNEQFF
NA	TRBV7-2	TRBJ2-2	TGTGCCAGCAGCTTGGAGGGGAGAGCCGGGGAGCTGTTTTTT	CASSLEGRAGELFF
TRBD2	TRBV7-9	TRBJ2-7	TGTGCCAGCAGCTTACTTGGACTAGCGGACCCCCAGATCCCCTACGAGCAGTACTTC	CASSLLGLADPQIPYEQYF
TRBD2	TRBV5-1	TRBJ2-7	TGCGCCAGCAGCTTGGACGGACTAGGCTCCTACGAGCAGTACTTC	CASSLDGLGSYEQYF
TRBD1	TRBV28	TRBJ1-2	TGTGCCAGCCGATCCGGGACAGGGGGCGATGGCTACACCTTC	CASRSGTGGDGYTF
NA	TRBV4-3	TRBJ1-4	TGCGCCAGCAGCCAAGATTTACAGCTGATAGCGCCGTCGGGGTTT	CASSQDLQLIAPSGF
TRBD2	TRBV27	TRBJ2-5	TGTGCCAGCAGTTTTACGCGCGGGAGGAAGACCCAGTACTTC	CASSFTRGRKTQYF
NA	TRBV29-1	TRBJ2-7	TGCAGCGTTGTGAAGGACTTGGGAGGCTACGAGCAGTACTTC	CSVVKDLGGYEQYF
NA	TRBV25-1	TRBJ2-7	TGTGCCAGCAGTGAATTAAGCAACTCCTACGAGCAGTACTTC	CASSELSNSYEQYF
TRBD2	TRBV9	TRBJ2-7	TGTGCCAGCAGCGGTAGCGGGAGTTCCTACGAGCAGTACTTC	CASSGSGSSYEQYF
NA	TRBV19	TRBJ2-7	TGTGCCAGTAGTAGTCCGGGGAAGGCGGCCTACGAGCAGTACTTC	CASSSPGKAAYEQYF
TRBD1	TRBV2	TRBJ2-7	TGTGCCAGCCGCGGACAGGGGAACTCCTACGAGCAGTACTTC	CASRGQGNSYEQYF
NA	TRBV2	TRBJ1-5	TGTGCCAGCAGTAGACGGGTCAATCAGCCCCAGCATTTT	CASSRRVNQPQHF
TRBD2	TRBV5-6	TRBJ2-7	TGTGCCAGCAGCTGGGGGGGATTGGGCCTAGCGGGAGAGGTGGGGCAGTACTTC	CASSWGGLGLAGEVGQYF
NA	TRBV5-1	TRBJ2-7	TGCGCCAGCAAATCAGATGACTACGAGCAGTACTTC	CASKSDDYEQYF
NA	TRBV27	TRBJ2-5	TGTGCCAGCAGTCTCAATTCCTGGGGGGTCCAAGAGACCCAGTACTTC	CASSLNSWGVQETQYF
TRBD2	TRBV4-2	TRBJ2-1	TGTGCCAGCAGGATCGCGGGGACTAGCGGTTATTATGAGCAGTTCTTC	CASRIAGTSGYYEQFF
NA	TRBV7-9	TRBJ2-3	TGTGCCAGCAGCCACGGGGGTTTTACAGATACGCAGTATTTT	CASSHGGFTDTQYF
NA	TRBV28	TRBJ2-3	TGTGCCACGACACCGGGACACATGGCTAGCACAGATACGCAGTATTTT	CATTPGHMASTDTQYF
TRBD1	TRBV6-1	TRBJ1-2	TGTGCCAGCAGTGAATACAGGGGACCCTATGGCTACACCTTC	CASSEYRGPYGYTF